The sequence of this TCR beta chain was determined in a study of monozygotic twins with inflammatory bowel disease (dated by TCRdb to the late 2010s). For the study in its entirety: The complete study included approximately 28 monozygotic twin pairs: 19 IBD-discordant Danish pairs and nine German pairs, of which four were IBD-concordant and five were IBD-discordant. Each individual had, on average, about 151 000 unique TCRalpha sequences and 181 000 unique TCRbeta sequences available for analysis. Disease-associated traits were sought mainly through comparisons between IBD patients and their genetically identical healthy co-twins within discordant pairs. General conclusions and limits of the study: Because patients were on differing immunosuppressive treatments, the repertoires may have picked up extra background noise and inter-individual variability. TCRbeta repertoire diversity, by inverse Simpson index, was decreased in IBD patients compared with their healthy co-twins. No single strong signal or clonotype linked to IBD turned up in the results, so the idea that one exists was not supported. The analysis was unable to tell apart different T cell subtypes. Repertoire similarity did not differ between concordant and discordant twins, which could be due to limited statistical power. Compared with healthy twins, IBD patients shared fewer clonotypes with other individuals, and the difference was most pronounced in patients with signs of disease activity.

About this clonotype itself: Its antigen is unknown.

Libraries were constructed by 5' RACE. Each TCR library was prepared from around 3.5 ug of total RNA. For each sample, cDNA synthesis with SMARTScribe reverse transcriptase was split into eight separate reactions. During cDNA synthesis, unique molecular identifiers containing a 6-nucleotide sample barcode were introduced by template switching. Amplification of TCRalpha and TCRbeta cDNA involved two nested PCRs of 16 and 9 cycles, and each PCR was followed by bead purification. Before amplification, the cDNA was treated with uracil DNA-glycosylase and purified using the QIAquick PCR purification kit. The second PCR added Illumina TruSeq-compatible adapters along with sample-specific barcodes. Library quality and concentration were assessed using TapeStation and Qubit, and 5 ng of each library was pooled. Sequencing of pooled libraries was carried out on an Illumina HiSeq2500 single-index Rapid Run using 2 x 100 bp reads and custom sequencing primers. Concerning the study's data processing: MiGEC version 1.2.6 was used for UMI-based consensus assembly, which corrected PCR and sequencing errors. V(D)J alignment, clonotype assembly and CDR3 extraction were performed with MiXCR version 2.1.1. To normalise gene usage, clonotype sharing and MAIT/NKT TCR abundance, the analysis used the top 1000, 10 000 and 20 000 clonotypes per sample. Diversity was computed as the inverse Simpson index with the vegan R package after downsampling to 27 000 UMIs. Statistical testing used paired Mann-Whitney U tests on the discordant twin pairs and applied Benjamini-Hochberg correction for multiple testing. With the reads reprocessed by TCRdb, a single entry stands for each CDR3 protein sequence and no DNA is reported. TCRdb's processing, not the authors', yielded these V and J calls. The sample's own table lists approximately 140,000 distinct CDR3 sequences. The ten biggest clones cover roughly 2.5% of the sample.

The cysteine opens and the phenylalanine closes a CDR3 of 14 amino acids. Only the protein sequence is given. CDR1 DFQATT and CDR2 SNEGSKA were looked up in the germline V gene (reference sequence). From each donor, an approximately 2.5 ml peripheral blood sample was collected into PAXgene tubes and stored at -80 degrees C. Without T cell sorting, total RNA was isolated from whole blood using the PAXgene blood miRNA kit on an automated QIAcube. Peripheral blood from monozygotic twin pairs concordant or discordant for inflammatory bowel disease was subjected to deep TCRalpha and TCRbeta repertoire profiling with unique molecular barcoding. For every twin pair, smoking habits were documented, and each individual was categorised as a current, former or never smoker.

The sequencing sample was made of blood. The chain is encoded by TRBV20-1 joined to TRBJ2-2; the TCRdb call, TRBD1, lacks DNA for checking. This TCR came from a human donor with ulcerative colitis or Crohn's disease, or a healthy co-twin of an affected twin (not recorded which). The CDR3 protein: CSAHPPGRTGELFF.